The rows below give T cell receptor beta chains drawn from one sample of a study of OX40 agonist ivuxolimab in advanced cancers. The table came from immunoSEQ multiplex PCR; TCRdb's copy has only in-frame clones and leaves some out. The table includes fewer than 60,000 clones, approximately 93% detected once. This sample comprised CD4+ or CD8+ T cells sorted from blood, obtained in a trial of the OX40 agonist ivuxolimab. The source of these receptors is an adult with an advanced solid tumor such as melanoma, head and neck, liver or kidney cancer. Both conserved end residues are part of each CDR3. D genes are given only for firm matches. Clone size is given for some rows only: seen once, a few or many times, or a class if the clone is expanded.

v_gene: TRBV21-1; len: 21; j_gene: TRBJ2-6; abundance: .; d_gene: .; CDR3aa: CASSKAETSGPGLTGANVLTF; CDR3nt: TGTGCCAGCAGCAAAGCTGAGACTAGTGGCCCCGGACTAACTGGGGCCAACGTCCTGACTTTC
v_gene: TRBV2; len: 14; j_gene: TRBJ2-1; abundance: .; d_gene: .; CDR3aa: CASYTGSNYNEQFF; CDR3nt: TGTGCCAGCTATACCGGCAGTAATTACAATGAGCAGTTCTTC
v_gene: TRBV29-1; len: 15; j_gene: TRBJ1-1; abundance: .; d_gene: TRBD1; CDR3aa: CSVLPGQGMNTEAFF; CDR3nt: TGCAGCGTTCTACCGGGACAGGGAATGAACACTGAAGCTTTCTTT
v_gene: TRBV15; len: 14; j_gene: TRBJ1-2; abundance: .; d_gene: .; CDR3aa: CATSNLYGGVGYTF; CDR3nt: TGTGCCACCAGCAACCTCTACGGGGGAGTAGGCTACACCTTC
v_gene: TRBV2; len: 14; j_gene: TRBJ2-5; abundance: .; d_gene: TRBD1; CDR3aa: CASSQRTGGETQYF; CDR3nt: TGTGCCAGCAGTCAGCGGACAGGAGGAGAGACCCAGTACTTC
v_gene: TRBV6-1; len: 13; j_gene: TRBJ1-5; abundance: .; d_gene: .; CDR3aa: CASRQGTYQPQHF; CDR3nt: TGTGCCAGCAGGCAGGGTACATATCAGCCCCAGCATTTT
v_gene: TRBV5-1; len: 16; j_gene: TRBJ2-7; abundance: .; d_gene: TRBD1; CDR3aa: CASSSLGQGASREQYF; CDR3nt: TGCGCCAGCAGCTCGTTGGGACAGGGGGCTTCGAGGGAGCAGTACTTC
v_gene: TRBV11-2; len: 16; j_gene: TRBJ2-5; abundance: .; d_gene: TRBD1; CDR3aa: CASSRTGTGNFETQYF; CDR3nt: TGTGCCAGCAGCCGTACCGGGACAGGGAATTTTGAGACCCAGTACTTC
v_gene: TRBV21-1; len: 15; j_gene: TRBJ2-7; abundance: .; d_gene: .; CDR3aa: CASSPTDRGSYEQYF; CDR3nt: TGTGCCAGCAGCCCGACGGACAGGGGCTCCTACGAGCAGTACTTC
v_gene: TRBV14; len: 15; j_gene: TRBJ2-1; abundance: once; d_gene: .; CDR3aa: CASSQDGRYYNEQFF; CDR3nt: TGTGCCAGCAGCCAAGATGGTAGGTACTACAATGAGCAGTTCTTC
v_gene: TRBV18; len: 16; j_gene: TRBJ1-6; abundance: .; d_gene: .; CDR3aa: CASSPPGGTGNSPLHF; CDR3nt: TGTGCCAGCTCACCACCGGGCGGGACGGGAAATTCACCCCTCCACTTT
v_gene: TRBV7-9; len: 15; j_gene: TRBJ2-7; abundance: .; d_gene: TRBD1; CDR3aa: CASSYHQQGADEQYF; CDR3nt: TGTGCCAGCAGTTACCATCAACAGGGGGCTGACGAGCAGTACTTC
v_gene: TRBV6-4; len: 13; j_gene: TRBJ2-1; abundance: once; d_gene: .; CDR3aa: CASSFGSNNEQFF; CDR3nt: TGTGCCAGCAGTTTCGGGAGTAACAATGAGCAGTTCTTC
v_gene: TRBV10-1; len: 14; j_gene: TRBJ2-1; abundance: few; d_gene: TRBD1; CDR3aa: CASKGQGALDEQFF; CDR3nt: TGCGCCAGCAAAGGACAGGGGGCTTTGGATGAGCAGTTCTTC
v_gene: TRBV19; len: 15; j_gene: TRBJ2-6; abundance: .; d_gene: .; CDR3aa: CASSYGESGANVLTF; CDR3nt: TGTGCCAGTTCATATGGGGAATCTGGGGCCAACGTCCTGACTTTC
v_gene: TRBV6-1; len: 16; j_gene: TRBJ2-7; abundance: .; d_gene: .; CDR3aa: CASSEAVGGRPYEQYF; CDR3nt: TGTGCCAGCAGTGAAGCGGTAGGCGGGCGTCCCTACGAGCAGTACTTC